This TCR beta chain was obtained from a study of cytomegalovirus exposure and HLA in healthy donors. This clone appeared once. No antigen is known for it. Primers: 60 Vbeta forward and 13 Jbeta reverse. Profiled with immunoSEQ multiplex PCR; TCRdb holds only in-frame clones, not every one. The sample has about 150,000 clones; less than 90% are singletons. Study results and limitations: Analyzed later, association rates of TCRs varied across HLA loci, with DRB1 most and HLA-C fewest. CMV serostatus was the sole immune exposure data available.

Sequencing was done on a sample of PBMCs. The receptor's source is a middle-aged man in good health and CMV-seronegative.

This chain's CDR3 is CASSPGSAQETQYF. The CDR3 coding sequence is TGTGCCAGCAGCCCGGGTTCAGCCCAAGAGACCCAGTACTTC. V gene TRBV7-9 combines with J gene TRBJ2-5, with unresolved D. The CDR3 is 14 amino acids. Germline V gives CDR1 SEHNR, CDR2 FQNEAQ (reference sequence). Trimming left V 5 bases short and J 1 base short, with 11 bases between.